This TCR beta chain was captured by sequencing in a study of blood T cell repertoires in COVID-19. Study details: From T cells, B-cell-depleted T cells, or PBMCs came the material, which was cDNA or gDNA.

Germline V gene sequence: CDR1 MNHEY, CDR2 SVGAGI. With 0 bases removed from V and 9 bases from J, the gap between germline ends came to 16 bases. The CDR3 is 15 residues long. Study processing details: Estimated nucleated cell counts came from reference gene primer amplification. Profiled with immunoSEQ multiplex PCR; TCRdb holds only in-frame clones, not every one. V and J calls and clone size are those listed in that table; D and trimming were worked out from the DNA. The repertoire consists of about 110,000 clones, with roughly 86% occurring once and the leading ten covering almost 4.5%. The source of this sequence is a man in his forties with acute or convalescent COVID-19. Material: peripheral blood. V usage is TRBV6-5 and J usage is TRBJ2-3; perhaps TRBD2 as D (6 bases). CDR3 residues: CASSYSLEGSSTQYF. CDR3 in DNA: TGTGCCAGCAGTTACTCCTTGGAGGGAAGCAGCACGCAGTATTTT.